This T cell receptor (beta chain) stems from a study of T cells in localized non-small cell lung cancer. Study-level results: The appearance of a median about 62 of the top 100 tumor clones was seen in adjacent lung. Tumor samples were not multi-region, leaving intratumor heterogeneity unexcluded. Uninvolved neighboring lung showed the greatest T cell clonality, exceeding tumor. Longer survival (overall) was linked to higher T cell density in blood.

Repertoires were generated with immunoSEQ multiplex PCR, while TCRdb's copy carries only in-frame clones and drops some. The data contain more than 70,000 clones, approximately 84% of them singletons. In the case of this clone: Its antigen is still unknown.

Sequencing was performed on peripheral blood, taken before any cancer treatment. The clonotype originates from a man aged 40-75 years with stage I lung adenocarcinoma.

This CDR3 reads CASSSSMNNEQFF. CDR3 DNA sequence: TGTGCCAGCAGCTCCTCAATGAACAATGAGCAGTTCTTC. This sequence joins TRBV5-4 and TRBJ2-1; D unclear. The CDR3 is made up of 13 amino acids. Germline V gives CDR1 SGHNT, CDR2 YYREEE (reference sequence). Trimming removed 3 bases at V and 5 bases at J, with 9 bases between. The complete variable domain, with remaining parts taken from reference TRBV5-4 and TRBJ2-1, reads ETGVTQSPTHLIKTRGQQVTLRCSSQSGHNTVSWYQQALGQGPQFIFQYYREEENGRGNFPPRFSGLQFPNYSSELNVNALELDDSALYLCASSSSMNNEQFFGPGTRLTVL.